This passage covers 24 T cell receptor beta chains from one sample sequenced in a study of cytomegalovirus exposure and HLA in healthy donors. Amplification used 60 Vbeta primers and 13 Jbeta primers. Using immunoSEQ multiplex PCR, the repertoire was profiled, and TCRdb retains in-frame clones only, with some absent. The sample has 210,000 or so clones, approximately 90% seen once. The sequencing sample was made of PBMCs. These receptors were collected from a woman in her late teens or twenties in good health and CMV-seronegative.

The chain couples TRBV6-1 to TRBJ2-3; TRBD2 is a possible D gene (6 bases). The CDR3 loop spans 17 amino acids. Germline V gives CDR1 MNHNS, CDR2 SASEGT. Trimming took 0 bases from V and 5 from J, leaving 18 bases between them. The CDR3 sequence is CASSEAISAGRRDTQYF. The CDR3 region has the DNA TGTGCCAGCAGTGAAGCGATATCAGCGGGCCGTAGAGATACGCAGTATTTT.

This chain connects TRBV7-9 to TRBJ2-1, with 13 bases fitting TRBD2. The junction had 8 bases not matched to a gene; V was cut back by 5 bases and J by 7 bases. In germline, CDR1 is SEHNR, CDR2 FQNEAQ (reference sequence). The CDR3 length is 16 residues. The CDR3 sequence is CASSPTSGGAYNEQFF. CDR3 nucleotides: TGTGCCAGCAGCCCCACTAGCGGGGGGGCTTATAATGAGCAGTTCTTC.

The chain carries TRBV7-2 and TRBJ2-7; no clear D gene. In germline, CDR1 is SGHTA, CDR2 FQGNSA. V was clipped by 1 base and J by 6 bases, with 7 bases between them. CDR3 length: 12 residues. The CDR3 region is CASSLGSGEQYF. The CDR3 coding sequence is TGTGCCAGCAGCTTAGGATCGGGCGAGCAGTACTTC.

The CDR3 spells CVRSFYGYTF. The CDR3 region has the DNA TGTGTCAGAAGCTTCTACGGCTACACCTTC. The chain is built from TRBV7-5 and TRBJ1-2. TRBV7-5 is listed as a pseudogene. This CDR3 comprises 10 residues.

This chain uses TRBV4-1 with TRBJ1-4; D may be TRBD1 (5 bases). The CDR3 spans 13 residues. Trimming removed 0 bases at V and 8 bases at J, with 7 bases between. Germline V CDR1 and CDR2: MGHRA, YSYEKL. The CDR3 DNA follows: TGCGCCAGCAGCCAAGACAGGGAAGAAAAACTGTTTTTT. Translated: CASSQDREEKLFF.

This sequence joins TRBV15 and TRBJ1-1; D unclear. The germline V and J ends were trimmed by 4 bases and 6 bases, with 27 bases remaining between them. From germline, CDR1 is LNHNV and CDR2 YYDKDF (reference sequence). The CDR3 is 18 amino acids. The chain's CDR3 is CATSTPGRGLERRAEAFF. CDR3 nucleotide sequence: TGTGCCACCAGCACGCCCGGGCGGGGTCTTGAGCGGAGGGCTGAAGCTTTCTTT.

Only a few counts were recorded for this clone. The chain combines TRBV5-6 with TRBJ1-2; TRBD1 agrees at 8 bases. The V and J ends lost 1 base and 4 bases, in that order; junction bases with no gene match: 6. The CDR3 covers 15 residues. Germline-derived CDR1 and CDR2 are SGHDT and YYEEEE. The CDR3 reads CASSLLTGVGYGYTF. The CDR3, as DNA: TGTGCCAGCAGCTTGTTGACAGGGGTCGGCTATGGCTACACCTTC.

The rearrangement links TRBV4-1 to TRBJ2-7; 11 bases are shared with TRBD2. The germline V gene has CDR1 MGHRA and CDR2 YSYEKL. The CDR3 consists of 17 residues. V lost 1 base, J lost 0 bases, and 5 bases stayed unmatched. CDR3 in amino acids: CASSQGSLAGGSYEQYF. CDR3 coding DNA: TGCGCCAGCAGCCAAGGTTCTCTAGCGGGAGGCTCCTACGAGCAGTACTTC.

The chain recombines TRBV7-9 with TRBJ1-2, with D perhaps TRBD1 (6 bases). CDR3 length equals 16 residues. Germline V gives CDR1 SEHNR, CDR2 FQNEAQ (reference sequence). V was pared by 5 bases and J by 2 bases, with 18 bases between. Here the CDR3 reads CASSRDTGYRNYGYTF. The CDR3 DNA follows: TGTGCCAGCAGCCGGGATACAGGGTATCGGAACTATGGCTACACCTTC. The complete variable domain, with remaining parts taken from reference TRBV7-9 and TRBJ1-2, reads DTGVSQNPRHKITKRGQNVTFRCDPISEHNRLYWYRQTLGQGPEFLTYFQNEAQLEKSRLLSDRFSAERPKGSFSTLEIQRTEQGDSAMYLCASSRDTGYRNYGYTFGSGTRLTVV.

The V call is TRBV5-5, the J call TRBJ2-5, with 7 bases matching TRBD2. The CDR3 is 15 amino acids. Germline assignment: CDR1 SGHKS and CDR2 YYEKEE (reference sequence). The junction had 7 bases not matched to a gene; V was cut back by 1 base and J by 4 bases. The CDR3 DNA follows: TGTGCCAGCAGCTTGCCGAGCGGGGTCGGAGAGACCCAGTACTTC. Its translation: CASSLPSGVGETQYF.

The genes are TRBV6-5 and TRBJ2-4; D is perhaps TRBD1 (6 bases). From germline, CDR1 is MNHEY and CDR2 SVGAGI. This CDR3 has 15 amino acids. Trimming took off 6 bases at V and 4 bases at J, with 16 bases between the two ends. The CDR3 protein is CASSPDSFGKNIQYF. The CDR3 region has the DNA TGTGCCAGCAGCCCGGACAGTTTCGGTAAAAACATTCAGTACTTC.

V gene TRBV9 combines with J gene TRBJ2-5; 9 bases line up with TRBD1. The germline V gene has CDR1 SGDLS and CDR2 YYNGEE. This CDR3 contains 16 residues. The ends lost 0 bases at V and 2 bases at J; junction bases unmatched: 5. In nucleotides, the CDR3 is TGTGCCAGCAGCGTAGGGGGGACAGGGCTGCAAGAGACCCAGTACTTC. Translating it yields CASSVGGTGLQETQYF.

The J gene is TRBJ1-2, the V gene TRBV19; 7 bases fit TRBD1. From germline, CDR1 is LNHDA and CDR2 SQIVND (reference sequence). Trimming removed 7 bases from V and 4 bases from J; junction bases left unmatched: 9. This CDR3 is 14 amino acids long. In DNA, the CDR3 is TGTGCCAGTAAATTTATTGCAGGGGGCTATGGCTACACCTTC. As protein: CASKFIAGGYGYTF. The whole variable domain, filled in from reference TRBV19 and TRBJ1-2, reads DGGITQSPKYLFRKEGQNVTLSCEQNLNHDAMYWYRQDPGQGLRLIYYSQIVNDFQKGDIAEGYSVSREKKESFPLTVTSAQKNPTAFYLCASKFIAGGYGYTFGSGTRLTVV.

The chain employs TRBV30 and TRBJ2-3; D ambiguous. This CDR3 is built from 13 residues. V was pared by 2 bases and J by 4 bases, with 10 bases between. Germline CDR1 and CDR2: GTSNPN and SVGIG (reference sequence). The CDR3 reads CAWSSFPADTQYF. The CDR3 DNA is TGTGCCTGGAGTTCGTTCCCCGCAGATACGCAGTATTTT.

This chain connects TRBV2 to TRBJ2-3; TRBD1 is a possible D gene (5 bases). This CDR3 region has 15 residues. Germline loops: CDR1 SNHLY, CDR2 FYNNEI. Trimming removed 5 bases at V and 0 bases at J, with 12 bases between. The CDR3 sequence is CASSLESGSTDTQYF. The CDR3 DNA is TGTGCCAGCAGTCTAGAATCAGGGAGCACAGATACGCAGTATTTT.

The chain recombines TRBV11-3 with TRBJ2-5; 7 bases map to TRBD2. The V and J ends lost 4 bases and 5 bases, in that order; junction bases with no gene match: 19. This CDR3 is built from 18 residues. The V gene's germline CDR1 is SGHNT and CDR2 YENEEA. The CDR3 nucleotides read TGTGCCAGCAGCTCGGGAAGCGGGAATCCATGGCTGGGGGAGACCCAGTACTTC. Translated: CASSSGSGNPWLGETQYF. The full variable domain, its missing parts supplied by reference TRBV11-3 and TRBJ2-5, is EAGVVQSPRYKIIEKKQPVAFWCNPISGHNTLYWYLQNLGQGPELLIRYENEEAVDDSQLPKDRFSAERLKGVDSTLKIQPAELGDSAVYLCASSSGSGNPWLGETQYFGPGTRLLVL.

This chain connects TRBV5-1 to TRBJ2-1, with 10 positions matching TRBD2. The CDR3 spans 14 residues. Germline assignment: CDR1 SGHRS and CDR2 YFSETQ. V lost 2 bases, J lost 6 bases, and 2 bases stayed unmatched. In DNA, the CDR3 is TGCGCCAGCAGCTTAAGCGGGAGGGCCAATGAGCAGTTCTTC. Its protein product is CASSLSGRANEQFF.

The chain uses TRBV7-2 and TRBJ2-3, with D possibly being TRBD2 (6 bases). This CDR3 has 15 amino acids. The V end was cut by 2 bases, the J end by 3 bases, with 12 bases between. CDR1 is SGHTA and CDR2 is FQGNSA in the germline V gene. DNA of the CDR3: TGTGCCAGCAGCTTACTAGCGCTAGATACAGATACGCAGTATTTT. Protein sequence: CASSLLALDTDTQYF.

This clone was counted only a few times. The V and J genes are TRBV19 and TRBJ2-7; 9 nucleotides align to TRBD2. The ends lost 9 bases at V and 6 bases at J; junction bases unmatched: 6. This CDR3 spans 12 amino acids. Germline CDR1 is LNHDA and CDR2 is SQIVND (reference sequence). In DNA form, the CDR3 reads TGTGCCAGCCGCGGGGGGGCAAGCGAGCAGTACTTC. It specifies CASRGGASEQYF.

The genes are TRBV25-1 and TRBJ1-1; D is unclear. V shed 4 bases and J shed 1 base, with 13 bases lying between them. Germline CDR1 is MGHDK and CDR2 is SYGVNS. This CDR3 contains 15 residues. CDR3 nucleotides: TGTGCCAGCAGTGGCCCCGCGACGGGGAACACTGAAGCTTTCTTT. This codes for CASSGPATGNTEAFF.

The chain couples TRBV5-8 to TRBJ2-7, with 8 bases matching TRBD1. Trimming removed 0 bases from V and 2 bases from J; junction bases left unmatched: 4. Germline V lookup: CDR1 SGHTS, CDR2 YDEGEE. CDR3 length: 15 amino acids. The CDR3 here is CASSLVAGGPYEQYF. In DNA, the CDR3 is TGTGCCAGCAGCTTGGTAGCAGGGGGCCCCTACGAGCAGTACTTC.

The chain carries TRBV4-3 and TRBJ2-7; D may be TRBD2 (6 bases). Germline V lookup: CDR1 LGHNA, CDR2 YSLEER. Trimming pared 2 bases from V and 6 bases from J, leaving 14 bases between. The CDR3 contains 14 residues. The CDR3 DNA reads TGCGCCAGCAGCCAACTAACCGGGAGAGGCGAGCAGTACTTC. Residues: CASSQLTGRGEQYF.

The chain is built from TRBV15 and TRBJ1-1, with D hard to call. From germline, CDR1 is LNHNV and CDR2 YYDKDF (reference sequence). The CDR3 contains 16 residues. Between the trimmed V and J ends, which lost 4 bases and 4 bases, there was a span of 19 bases. The CDR3 nucleotides read TGTGCCACCAGCAAAAAGACCCCGGGTCCGGTCACTGAAGCTTTCTTT. This codes for CATSKKTPGPVTEAFF.

The chain employs TRBV7-3 and TRBJ1-3; D call uncertain. The CDR3 has 13 residues. CDR1 is SGHTA and CDR2 is FQGTGA in the germline V gene. Trimming pared 1 base from V and 3 bases from J, leaving 4 bases between. CDR3 amino acids: CASSLNIGNTIYF. DNA for the CDR3: TGTGCCAGCAGCTTAAACATTGGAAACACCATATATTTT.